This T cell receptor (beta chain) is from a study of T cell repertoires and HLA-DP antigens. J gave up 10 bases and V 0 bases, and 8 bases lay outside the gene matches. Germline-derived CDR1 and CDR2 are SGDLS and YYNGEE. CDR3 length: 16 amino acids. Primers targeted 54 TRBV and 13 TRBJ segments. The repertoire was sequenced with immunoSEQ multiplex PCR; TCRdb's copy has only in-frame clones and lacks some. Of approximately 100,000 clones in the sample, approximately 89% were seen once. Note on this clone: As yet, its antigen is unknown.

The sample taken for sequencing was CD4+ T cells from PBMCs. The gene calls are TRBV9 and TRBJ2-1, with TRBD2 identical over 12 bases. The receptor was isolated from a man aged 45 to 65 in good health and CMV-seronegative. The DNA for the CDR3 is TGTGCCAGCAGCGTAGCCACTAGCGGGGGGCAAGACGAGCAGTTCTTC. Translation gives CASSVATSGGQDEQFF.